This T cell receptor beta chain was recovered during a study of blood T cell repertoires in COVID-19. Study-level background: The United States, Italy and Spain provided the acute and convalescent COVID-19 samples. PBMCs, B-cell-depleted T cells, or T cells were the source of the cDNA or gDNA that made up the material.

This clone was observed a single time. The CDR3 totals 18 residues. Germline V gene data show CDR1 as SGHTA and CDR2 as FQGTGA. V lost 1 base and J 5 bases, leaving 21 bases between the germline ends. Original handling: Estimated nucleated cell counts came from reference gene primer amplification. Data came from immunoSEQ multiplex PCR; TCRdb stores just in-frame clones and leaves some out. The V and J calls and clone size were taken over from that table, and D and trimming were inferred from the DNA. The data show over 130,000 clones, about 91% seen once. The clonotype was recovered from a human donor in a cohort sampled during active COVID-19. The chain uses TRBV7-3 and TRBJ2-1, with D possibly TRBD1 on 5 matching bases. Sequenced material: peripheral blood. This CDR3 reads CASSLNPHRTNRHNEQFF. The CDR3 region has the DNA TGTGCCAGCAGCTTAAACCCCCACAGGACCAACAGACACAATGAGCAGTTCTTC.